The 21 T cell receptor beta chains presented below share a single source sample, sequenced in a study of persistence of HIV-infected CD4 T cells. The antigens these receptors bind are not known. Cells were stimulated nonspecifically with anti-CD3/anti-CD28 magnetic beads. Sorting of responding CD4+ T cells relied on upregulated CD40 ligand together with CD69. The libraries were made with immunoSEQ version 4 in survey mode. TCRdb's table, derived via immunoSEQ multiplex PCR, lists solely in-frame clones and lacks some. Of 40,000 to 45,000 clones in the sample, more than 70% were seen once. The sample here was CD4+ T cells sorted from PBMCs after 18-hour stimulation, taken from a patient who received antiretroviral therapy. The source of these receptors is an adult man with HIV who was CMV-seropositive.

This clone came up once. The CDR3 reads CAWSLDRAHGYTF. The DNA of the CDR3 is TGTGCCTGGAGTCTGGACAGGGCGCATGGCTACACCTTC. The chain links TRBV30 to TRBJ1-2; 8 bases are shared with TRBD1. The V gene's germline CDR1 is GTSNPN and CDR2 SVGIG (reference sequence). The CDR3 length is 13 residues. V gave up 2 bases and J gave up 6 bases; unmatched junction bases: 5.

J is TRBJ1-2 and V is TRBV6-1; D is possibly TRBD1 (5 bases). Germline V gene data show CDR1 as MNHNS and CDR2 as SASEGT. Trimming removed 3 bases from V and 4 bases from J, with 9 bases in between. CDR3 length: 13 residues. The CDR3 region has the DNA TGTGCCAGCAGTGATAGGACATTCTATGGCTACACCTTC. It codes for CASSDRTFYGYTF.

The chain combines TRBV20-1 with TRBJ2-2, with no clear D. The germline CDR1 and CDR2 sequences are DFQATT and SNEGSKA (reference sequence). The CDR3 consists of 9 residues. CDR3 sequence (DNA): TGCACTCCAGGAAGGGAGCTGTTTTTT. Translated, it gives CTPGRELFF.

The chain uses TRBV19 and TRBJ1-2; D gene ambiguous. The CDR3 covers 14 residues. Trimming cost V 6 bases and J 4 bases, with 15 bases left between them. Germline loops: CDR1 LNHDA, CDR2 SQIVND (reference sequence). The DNA of the CDR3 is TGTGCCAGTAGGCTTCCGGACGGGAGCTATGGCTACACCTTC. Protein: CASRLPDGSYGYTF.

This chain joins TRBV5-1 and TRBJ2-1; 11 bases match TRBD2. Germline assignment: CDR1 SGHRS and CDR2 YFSETQ. This CDR3 is 16 amino acids long. V lost 3 bases and J lost 0; bases outside the gene matches: 2. This CDR3 is CASSSSGGLSYNEQFF. The CDR3 nucleotides read TGCGCCAGCAGCTCTAGCGGGGGGCTCTCCTACAATGAGCAGTTCTTC.

The chain couples TRBV5-4 to TRBJ2-7; 8 nucleotides line up with TRBD2. The CDR3 contains 14 residues. The J segment lost 8 bases and the V segment lost 0 bases, leaving 7 bases of the junction unmatched. From germline, CDR1 is SGHNT and CDR2 YYREEE (reference sequence). DNA of the CDR3: TGTGCCAGCAGCTTGGGGCGGGGGGACGGAAAGCAGTACTTC. It specifies CASSLGRGDGKQYF.

This clone was recorded only once. V gene TRBV5-1 combines with J gene TRBJ2-1; D gene unclear. The V gene's germline CDR1 is SGHRS and CDR2 YFSETQ. V gave up 0 bases and J gave up 7 bases, with 8 bases separating them. The length of the CDR3 is 13 residues. The CDR3 sequence: CASSLGLGNEQFF. Here the CDR3 DNA reads TGCGCCAGCAGCTTGGGTTTGGGGAATGAGCAGTTCTTC.

The gene calls are TRBV4-1 and TRBJ1-5; D might be TRBD1 (5 bases). The CDR3 length is 16 residues. The V and J ends lost 1 base and 6 bases respectively, with 16 bases between them. The germline V gene encodes CDR1 MGHRA and CDR2 YSYEKL. The DNA of the CDR3 is TGCGCCAGCAGCCAAGGGACGGGGGTCGTGGTTCAGCCCCAGCATTTT. It specifies CASSQGTGVVVQPQHF.

The chain joins TRBV11-3 to TRBJ2-7; a possible D gene is TRBD2 (6 bases). With 5 bases removed from V and 6 bases from J, the gap between germline ends came to 14 bases. This CDR3 spans 13 amino acids. CDR1 is SGHNT and CDR2 is YENEEA in the germline V gene. The CDR3 here is CASSGTHGGEQYF. Here the CDR3 DNA reads TGTGCCAGCAGCGGGACTCACGGGGGCGAGCAGTACTTC.

The chain employs TRBV20-1 and TRBJ1-1; 8 nucleotides line up with TRBD1. The CDR3 totals 12 residues. Germline values: CDR1 DFQATT, CDR2 SNEGSKA (reference sequence). The junction had 1 base not matched to a gene; V was cut back by 3 bases and J by 4 bases. The CDR3 nucleotides are TGCAGTGCTAGTGACAGGGGCACTGAAGCTTTCTTT. This encodes CSASDRGTEAFF.

V usage is TRBV3-1 (or the pseudogene TRBV3-2) and J usage is TRBJ1-3, with no clear D. V lost 6 bases, J lost 0 bases, and 3 bases lay in between. The germline CDR1 and CDR2 sequences are LGHDT and YNNKEL (reference sequence). CDR3 size: 12 residues. DNA for the CDR3: TGTGCCAGCAGTTACTCTGGAAACACCATATATTTT. Residues: CASSYSGNTIYF.

The rearrangement joins TRBV7-2 to TRBJ2-2; maybe TRBD1 (5 bases). Germline CDR1 reads SGHTA; CDR2 reads FQGNSA. Trimming took off 3 bases at V and 4 bases at J, with 9 bases between the two ends. CDR3 length equals 14 residues. The CDR3 is CASSFEGVTGELFF. CDR3 sequence (DNA): TGTGCCAGCAGCTTCGAAGGGGTCACCGGGGAGCTGTTTTTT.

The chain recombines TRBV2 with TRBJ1-6, with 10 positions matching TRBD1. J lost 9 bases, V lost 3 bases, and 5 bases had no gene match. CDR3 size: 15 residues. The germline V gene has CDR1 SNHLY and CDR2 FYNNEI. The CDR3 sequence: CASSDGQGGSSPLHF. CDR3 sequence (DNA): TGTGCCAGCAGTGACGGACAGGGGGGGAGTTCACCCCTCCACTTT.

V gene TRBV5-1 combines with J gene TRBJ2-3; tentatively, D is TRBD1 (6 bases). V was shortened by 4 bases and J by 4 bases, with 13 bases between the two germline ends. The CDR3 contains 14 residues. CDR1 is SGHRS and CDR2 is YFSETQ in the germline V gene. The CDR3 region has the DNA TGCGCCAGCAGCGGTGGGACATCAGCAGATACGCAGTATTTT. Translated: CASSGGTSADTQYF.

This chain joins TRBV5-4 and TRBJ2-7; TRBD2 is a possible D gene (6 bases). V shed 0 bases and J shed 5 bases, with 9 bases lying between them. The CDR3 is made up of 13 amino acids. From germline, CDR1 is SGHNT and CDR2 YYREEE (reference sequence). The CDR3 is CASSLETSNEQYF. The DNA of the CDR3 is TGTGCCAGCAGCTTGGAGACTAGTAACGAGCAGTACTTC. Combining the CDR3 with reference TRBV5-4 and TRBJ2-7 gives the whole variable domain ETGVTQSPTHLIKTRGQQVTLRCSSQSGHNTVSWYQQALGQGPQFIFQYYREEENGRGNFPPRFSGLQFPNYSSELNVNALELDDSALYLCASSLETSNEQYFGPGTRLTVT.

The chain has TRBV2 and TRBJ2-6; TRBD2 might be the D (6 bases). The germline V gene encodes CDR1 SNHLY and CDR2 FYNNEI. The ends were cut back, 8 bases at V and 4 bases at J, with 12 bases in the middle. CDR3 length: 14 residues. The chain's CDR3 is CASSLASGANVLTF. The CDR3 DNA reads as TGTGCCAGCTCCCTAGCGTCCGGGGCCAACGTCCTGACTTTC.

The V and J genes are TRBV18 and TRBJ2-2; D remains ambiguous. Germline V CDR1 and CDR2: KGHSH, LQKENI. The CDR3 is 16 residues long. The germline V and J ends were trimmed by 1 base and 0 bases, with 9 bases remaining between them. CDR3 in amino acids: CASSPLPPSNTGELFF. The CDR3 DNA reads as TGTGCCAGCTCACCACTGCCACCATCGAACACCGGGGAGCTGTTTTTT.

The V and J genes are TRBV28 and TRBJ1-2; possible D gene TRBD1, 6 bases. This CDR3 is 13 amino acids long. V was clipped by 6 bases and J by 8 bases, with 16 bases between them. In germline, CDR1 is MDHEN, CDR2 SYDVKM. Here the CDR3 DNA reads TGTGCCAGCAGCTGGACAGCCTTTAGAGGCTACACCTTC. It encodes CASSWTAFRGYTF.

This chain links TRBV5-1 with TRBJ2-3, with 10 positions matching TRBD2. J lost 0 bases, V lost 6 bases, and 4 bases had no gene match. Germline CDR1 and CDR2: SGHRS and YFSETQ. This CDR3 comprises 15 residues. The CDR3 DNA reads TGCGCCAGCAAGGAGCGGGGGGGCAGCACAGATACGCAGTATTTT. The encoded protein is CASKERGGSTDTQYF.

The chain recombines TRBV5-6 with TRBJ2-6; D unresolved. From germline, CDR1 is SGHDT and CDR2 YYEEEE. The CDR3 loop spans 15 amino acids. The ends were cut back, 7 bases at V and 2 bases at J, with 13 bases in the middle. The CDR3 reads CASSPPRAGANVLTF. The CDR3 bases are TGTGCCAGCTCCCCTCCCCGGGCTGGGGCCAACGTCCTGACTTTC.

This chain connects TRBV9 to TRBJ2-1; possibly TRBD1 for D (6 bases). Germline V CDR1 and CDR2: SGDLS, YYNGEE. V was pared by 2 bases and J by 5 bases, with 17 bases between. The CDR3 has 16 amino acids. The CDR3 sequence: CASSVGTPGHNNEQFF. CDR3 sequence (DNA): TGTGCCAGCAGCGTTGGCACCCCGGGACACAACAATGAGCAGTTCTTC.